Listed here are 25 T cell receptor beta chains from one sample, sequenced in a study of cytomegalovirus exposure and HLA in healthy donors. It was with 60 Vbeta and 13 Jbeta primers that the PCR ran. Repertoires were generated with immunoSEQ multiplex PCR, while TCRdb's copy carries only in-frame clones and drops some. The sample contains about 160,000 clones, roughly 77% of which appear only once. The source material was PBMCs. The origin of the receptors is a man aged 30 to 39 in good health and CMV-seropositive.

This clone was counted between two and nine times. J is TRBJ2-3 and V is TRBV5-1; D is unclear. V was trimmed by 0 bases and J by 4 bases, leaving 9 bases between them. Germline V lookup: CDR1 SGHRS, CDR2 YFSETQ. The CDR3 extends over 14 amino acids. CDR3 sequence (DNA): TGCGCCAGCAGCTTGGAACAGATTTCAGATACGCAGTATTTT. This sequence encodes CASSLEQISDTQYF.

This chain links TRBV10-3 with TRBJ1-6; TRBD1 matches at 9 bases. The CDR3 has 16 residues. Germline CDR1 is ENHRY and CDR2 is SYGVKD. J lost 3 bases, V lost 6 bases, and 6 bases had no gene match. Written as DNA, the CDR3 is TGTGCCATCAGGGAGGGACAGGGCGACTATAATTCACCCCTCCACTTT. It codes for CAIREGQGDYNSPLHF.

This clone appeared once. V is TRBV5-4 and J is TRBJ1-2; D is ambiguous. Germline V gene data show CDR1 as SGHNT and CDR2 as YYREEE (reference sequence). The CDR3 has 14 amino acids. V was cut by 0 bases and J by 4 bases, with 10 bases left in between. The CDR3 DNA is TGTGCCAGCAGCTTGGATGACACCACCTATGGCTACACCTTC. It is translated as CASSLDDTTYGYTF.

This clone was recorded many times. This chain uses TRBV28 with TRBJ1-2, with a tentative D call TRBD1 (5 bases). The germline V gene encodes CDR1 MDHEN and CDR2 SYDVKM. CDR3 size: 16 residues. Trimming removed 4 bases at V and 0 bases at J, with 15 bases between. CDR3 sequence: CASSSNRADTNYGYTF. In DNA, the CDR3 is TGTGCCAGCAGTTCCAATCGGGCGGACACTAACTATGGCTACACCTTC.

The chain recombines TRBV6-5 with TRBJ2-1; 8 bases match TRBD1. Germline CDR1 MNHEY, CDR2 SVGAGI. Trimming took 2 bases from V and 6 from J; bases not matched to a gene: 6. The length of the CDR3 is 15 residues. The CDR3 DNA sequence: TGTGCCAGCAGTTACGGACAGGGTGGTGGCAATGAGCAGTTCTTC. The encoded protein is CASSYGQGGGNEQFF.

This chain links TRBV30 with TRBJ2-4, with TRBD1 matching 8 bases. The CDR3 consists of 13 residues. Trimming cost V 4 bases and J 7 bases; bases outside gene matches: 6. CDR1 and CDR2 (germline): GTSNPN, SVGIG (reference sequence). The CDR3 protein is CAWKTGVGNIQYF. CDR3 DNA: TGTGCCTGGAAGACAGGGGTTGGGAACATTCAGTACTTC.

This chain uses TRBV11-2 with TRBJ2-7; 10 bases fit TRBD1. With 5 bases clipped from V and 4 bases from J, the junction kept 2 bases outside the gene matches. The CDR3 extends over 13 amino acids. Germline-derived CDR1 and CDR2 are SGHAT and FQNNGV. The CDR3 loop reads CASSRDRGYEQYF. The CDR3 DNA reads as TGTGCCAGCAGCCGGGACAGGGGTTACGAGCAGTACTTC.

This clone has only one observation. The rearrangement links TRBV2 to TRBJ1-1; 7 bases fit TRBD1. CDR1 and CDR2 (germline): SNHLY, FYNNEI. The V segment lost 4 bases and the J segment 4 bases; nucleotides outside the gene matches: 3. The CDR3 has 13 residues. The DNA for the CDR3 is TGTGCCAGCAGTGGACAGGGAATCACTGAAGCTTTCTTT. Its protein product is CASSGQGITEAFF.

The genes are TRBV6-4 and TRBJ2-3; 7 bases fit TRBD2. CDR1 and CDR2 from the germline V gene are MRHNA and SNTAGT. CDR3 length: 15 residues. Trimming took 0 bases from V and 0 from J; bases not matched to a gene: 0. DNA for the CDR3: TGTGCCAGCAGTGACTCGGGGGGGAGCACAGATACGCAGTATTTT. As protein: CASSDSGGSTDTQYF.

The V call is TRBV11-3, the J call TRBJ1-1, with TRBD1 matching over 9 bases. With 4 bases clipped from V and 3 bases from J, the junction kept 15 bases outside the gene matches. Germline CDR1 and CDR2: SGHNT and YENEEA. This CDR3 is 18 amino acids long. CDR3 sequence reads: CASSWGGDRDGADTEAFF. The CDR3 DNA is TGTGCCAGCAGCTGGGGAGGGGACAGGGACGGAGCGGACACTGAAGCTTTCTTT. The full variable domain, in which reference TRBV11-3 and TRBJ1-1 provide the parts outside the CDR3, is EAGVVQSPRYKIIEKKQPVAFWCNPISGHNTLYWYLQNLGQGPELLIRYENEEAVDDSQLPKDRFSAERLKGVDSTLKIQPAELGDSAVYLCASSWGGDRDGADTEAFFGQGTRLTVV.

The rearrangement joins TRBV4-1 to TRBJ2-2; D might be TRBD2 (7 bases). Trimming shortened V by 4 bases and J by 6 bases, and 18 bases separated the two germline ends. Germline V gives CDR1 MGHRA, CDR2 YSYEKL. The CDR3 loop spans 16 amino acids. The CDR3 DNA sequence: TGCGCCAGCAGCCCAAGGAGGGGGGGCCAATCCGGGGAGCTGTTTTTT. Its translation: CASSPRRGGQSGELFF.

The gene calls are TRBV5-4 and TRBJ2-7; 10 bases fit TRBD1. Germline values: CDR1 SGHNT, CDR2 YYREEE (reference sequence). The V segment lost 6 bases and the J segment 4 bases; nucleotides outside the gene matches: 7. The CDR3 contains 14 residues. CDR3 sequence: CASTRQGARYEQYF. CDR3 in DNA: TGTGCCAGCACCCGACAGGGGGCGCGGTACGAGCAGTACTTC.

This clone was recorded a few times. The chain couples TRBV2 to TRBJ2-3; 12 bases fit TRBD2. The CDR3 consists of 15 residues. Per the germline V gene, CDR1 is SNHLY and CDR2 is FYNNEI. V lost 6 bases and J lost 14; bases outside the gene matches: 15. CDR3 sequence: CASSGGLAGGTDWYF. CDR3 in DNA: TGTGCCAGCAGCGGGGGGCTAGCGGGGGGGACCGATTGGTATTTT.

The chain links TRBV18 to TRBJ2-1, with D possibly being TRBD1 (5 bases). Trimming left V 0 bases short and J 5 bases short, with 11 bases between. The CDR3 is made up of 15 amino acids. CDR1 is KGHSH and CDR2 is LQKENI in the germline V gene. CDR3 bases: TGTGCCAGCTCACCACCGAGGACACTTAACAATGAGCAGTTCTTC. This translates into CASSPPRTLNNEQFF.

The DNA of the CDR3 is TGTGCCAGCAGTGATAACCGGGACAGGGGAGTTCTAGGACTAGATGGGCAGTACTTC. This codes for CASSDNRDRGVLGLDGQYF. This sequence joins TRBV2 and TRBJ2-7; 10 nucleotides line up with TRBD1. Germline V gene data show CDR1 as SNHLY and CDR2 as FYNNEI. The V gene end was trimmed by 3 bases and the J gene end by 9 bases; junction bases not matched to a gene: 23. This CDR3 contains 19 residues.

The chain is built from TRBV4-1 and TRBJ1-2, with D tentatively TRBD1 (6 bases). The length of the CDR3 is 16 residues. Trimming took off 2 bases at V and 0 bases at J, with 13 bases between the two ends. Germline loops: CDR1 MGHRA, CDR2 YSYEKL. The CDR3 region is CASSQTPTGANYGYTF. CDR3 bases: TGCGCCAGCAGCCAAACCCCGACAGGAGCTAACTATGGCTACACCTTC.

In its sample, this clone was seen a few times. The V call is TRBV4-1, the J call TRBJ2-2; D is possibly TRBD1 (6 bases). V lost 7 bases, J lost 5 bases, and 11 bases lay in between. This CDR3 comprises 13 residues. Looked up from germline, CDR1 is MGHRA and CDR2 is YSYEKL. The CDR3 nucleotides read TGCGCCAGCAAGGACAGCAAGACCGGGGAGCTGTTTTTT. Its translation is CASKDSKTGELFF.

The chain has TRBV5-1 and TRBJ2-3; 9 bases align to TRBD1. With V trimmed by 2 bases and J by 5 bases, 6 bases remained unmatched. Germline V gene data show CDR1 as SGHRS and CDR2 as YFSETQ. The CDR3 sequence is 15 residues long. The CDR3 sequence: CASSFGTGFEDTQYF. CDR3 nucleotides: TGCGCCAGCAGCTTTGGGACAGGGTTTGAAGATACGCAGTATTTT.

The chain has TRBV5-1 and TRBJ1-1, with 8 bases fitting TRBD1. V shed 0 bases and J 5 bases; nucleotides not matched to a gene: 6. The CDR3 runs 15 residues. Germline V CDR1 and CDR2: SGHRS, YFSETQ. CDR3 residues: CASSLGRTGSTEAFF. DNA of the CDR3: TGCGCCAGCAGCTTGGGTAGGACAGGGTCGACTGAAGCTTTCTTT. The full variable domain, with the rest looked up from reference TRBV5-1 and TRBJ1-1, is KAGVTQTPRYLIKTRGQQVTLSCSPISGHRSVSWYQQTPGQGLQFLFEYFSETQRNKGNFPGRFSGRQFSNSRSEMNVSTLELGDSALYLCASSLGRTGSTEAFFGQGTRLTVV.

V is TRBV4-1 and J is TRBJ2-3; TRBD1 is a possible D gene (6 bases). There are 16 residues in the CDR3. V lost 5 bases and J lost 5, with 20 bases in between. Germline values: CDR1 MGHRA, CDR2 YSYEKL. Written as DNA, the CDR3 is TGCGCCAGCAGCTACTACCACAGGGAACTGGGAGATACGCAGTATTTT. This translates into CASSYYHRELGDTQYF.

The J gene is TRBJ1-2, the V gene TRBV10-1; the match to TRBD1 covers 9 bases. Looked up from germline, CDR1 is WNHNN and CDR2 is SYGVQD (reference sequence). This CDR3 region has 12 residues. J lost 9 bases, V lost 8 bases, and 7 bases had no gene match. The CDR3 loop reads CASQGQGESYTF. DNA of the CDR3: TGCGCCAGCCAGGGACAGGGAGAGAGCTACACCTTC.

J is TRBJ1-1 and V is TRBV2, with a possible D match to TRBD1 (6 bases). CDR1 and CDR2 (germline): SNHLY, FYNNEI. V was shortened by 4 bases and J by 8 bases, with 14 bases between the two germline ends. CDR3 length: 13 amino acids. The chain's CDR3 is CASSVGGAREAFF. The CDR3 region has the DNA TGTGCCAGCAGTGTGGGGGGGGCGCGAGAAGCTTTCTTT.

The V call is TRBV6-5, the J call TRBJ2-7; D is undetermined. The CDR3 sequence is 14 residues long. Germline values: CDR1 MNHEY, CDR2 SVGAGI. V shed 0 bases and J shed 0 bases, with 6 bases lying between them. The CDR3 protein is CASSYSDTSYEQYF. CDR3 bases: TGTGCCAGCAGTTACTCAGACACCTCCTACGAGCAGTACTTC.

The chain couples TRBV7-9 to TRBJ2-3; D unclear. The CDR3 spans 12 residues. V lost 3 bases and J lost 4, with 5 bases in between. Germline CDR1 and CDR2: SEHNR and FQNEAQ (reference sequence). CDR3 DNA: TGTGCCAGCAGCTTTCCAGCAGATACGCAGTATTTT. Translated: CASSFPADTQYF.

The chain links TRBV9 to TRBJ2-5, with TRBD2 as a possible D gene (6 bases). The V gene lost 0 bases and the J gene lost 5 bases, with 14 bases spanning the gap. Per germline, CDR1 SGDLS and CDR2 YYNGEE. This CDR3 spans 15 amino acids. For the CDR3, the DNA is TGTGCCAGCAGCGTAGGCGGGGTATTGGGGGAGACCCAGTACTTC. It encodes CASSVGGVLGETQYF.